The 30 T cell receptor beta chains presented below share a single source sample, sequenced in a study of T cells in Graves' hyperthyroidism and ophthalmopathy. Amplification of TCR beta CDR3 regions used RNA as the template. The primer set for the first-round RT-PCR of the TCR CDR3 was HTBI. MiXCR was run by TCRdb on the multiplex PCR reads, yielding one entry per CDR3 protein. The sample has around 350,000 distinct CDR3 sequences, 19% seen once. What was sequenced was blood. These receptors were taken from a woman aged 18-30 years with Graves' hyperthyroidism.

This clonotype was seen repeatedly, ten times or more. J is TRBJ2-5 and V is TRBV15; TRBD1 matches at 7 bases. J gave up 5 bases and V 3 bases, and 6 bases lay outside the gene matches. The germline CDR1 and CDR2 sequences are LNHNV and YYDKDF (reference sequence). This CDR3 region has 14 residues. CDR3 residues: CATSRRQGDETQYF. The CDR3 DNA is TGTGCCACCAGCAGGCGGCAGGGGGACGAGACCCAGTACTTC.

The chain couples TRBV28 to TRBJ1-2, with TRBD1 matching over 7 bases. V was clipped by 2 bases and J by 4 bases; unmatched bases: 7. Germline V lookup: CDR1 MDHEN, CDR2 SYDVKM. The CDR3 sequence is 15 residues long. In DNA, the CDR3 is TGTGCCAGCAGTTTAATGGACCGGGACAGCTATGGCTACACCTTC. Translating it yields CASSLMDRDSYGYTF.

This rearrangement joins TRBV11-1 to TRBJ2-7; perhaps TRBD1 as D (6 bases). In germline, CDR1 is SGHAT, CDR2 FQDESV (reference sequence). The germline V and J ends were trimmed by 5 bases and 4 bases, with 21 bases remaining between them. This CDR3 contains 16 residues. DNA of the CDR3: TGTGCCAGCAGCCCAGGGGATTCTCGGATGGGGTACGAGCAGTACTTC. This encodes CASSPGDSRMGYEQYF.

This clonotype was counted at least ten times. The CDR3: CASSILMGFKTEAFF. Here the CDR3 DNA reads TGCGCCAGCAGCATCCTGATGGGCTTTAAAACTGAAGCTTTCTTT. The chain couples TRBV5-1 to TRBJ1-1; D is unclear. CDR3 length: 15 amino acids. The germline CDR1 and CDR2 sequences are SGHRS and YFSETQ. Trimming pared 4 bases from V and 5 bases from J, leaving 18 bases between. The full variable domain, rest sourced from reference TRBV5-1 and TRBJ1-1, is KAGVTQTPRYLIKTRGQQVTLSCSPISGHRSVSWYQQTPGQGLQFLFEYFSETQRNKGNFPGRFSGRQFSNSRSEMNVSTLELGDSALYLCASSILMGFKTEAFFGQGTRLTVV.

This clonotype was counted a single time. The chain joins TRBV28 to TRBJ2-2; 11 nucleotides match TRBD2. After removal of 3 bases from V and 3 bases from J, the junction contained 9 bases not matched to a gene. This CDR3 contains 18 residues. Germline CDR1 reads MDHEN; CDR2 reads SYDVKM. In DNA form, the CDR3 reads TGTGCCAGCAGTTTGGGACTAGCGGCCCCTCAGTACACCGGGGAGCTGTTTTTT. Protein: CASSLGLAAPQYTGELFF.

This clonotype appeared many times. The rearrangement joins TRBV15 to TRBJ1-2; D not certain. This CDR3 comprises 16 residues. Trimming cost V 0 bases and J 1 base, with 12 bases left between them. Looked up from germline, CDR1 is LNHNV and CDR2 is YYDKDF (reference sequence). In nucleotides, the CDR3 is TGTGCCACCAGCAGAGATCACGGTGACTTTAACTATGGCTACACCTTC. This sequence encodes CATSRDHGDFNYGYTF.

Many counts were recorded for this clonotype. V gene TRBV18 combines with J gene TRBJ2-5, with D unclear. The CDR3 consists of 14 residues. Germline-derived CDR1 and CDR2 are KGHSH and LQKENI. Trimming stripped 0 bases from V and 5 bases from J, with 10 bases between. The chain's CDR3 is CASSPPVASETQYF. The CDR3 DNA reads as TGTGCCAGCTCACCACCGGTTGCTTCTGAGACCCAGTACTTC. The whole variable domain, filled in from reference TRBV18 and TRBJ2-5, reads NAGVMQNPRHLVRRRGQEARLRCSPMKGHSHVYWYRQLPEEGLKFMVYLQKENIIDESGMPKERFSAEFPKEGPSILRIQQVVRGDSAAYFCASSPPVASETQYFGPGTRLLVL.

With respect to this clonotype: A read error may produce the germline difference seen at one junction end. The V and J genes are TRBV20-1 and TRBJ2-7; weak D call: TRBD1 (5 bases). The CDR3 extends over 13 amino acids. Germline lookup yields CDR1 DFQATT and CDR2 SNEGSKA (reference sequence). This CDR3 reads CSARAGLKNKEDF. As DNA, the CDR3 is TGCAGTGCTAGGGCAGGGTTGAAAAATAAAGAGGACTTC.

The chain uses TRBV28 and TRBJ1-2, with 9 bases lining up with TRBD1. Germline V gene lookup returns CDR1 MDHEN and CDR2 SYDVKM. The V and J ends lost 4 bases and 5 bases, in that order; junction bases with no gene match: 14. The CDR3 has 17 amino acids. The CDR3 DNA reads TGTGCCAGCAGTTCTACTTCCGGGACAGGGAAGGGTTATGGCTACACCTTC. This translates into CASSSTSGTGKGYGYTF.

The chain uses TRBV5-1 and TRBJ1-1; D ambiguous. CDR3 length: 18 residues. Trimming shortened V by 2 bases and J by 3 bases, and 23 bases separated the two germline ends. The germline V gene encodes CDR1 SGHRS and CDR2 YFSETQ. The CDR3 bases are TGCGCCAGCAGCTTTTTCCCGGCGAGGGAAACCCCTGACACTGAAGCTTTCTTT. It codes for CASSFFPARETPDTEAFF.

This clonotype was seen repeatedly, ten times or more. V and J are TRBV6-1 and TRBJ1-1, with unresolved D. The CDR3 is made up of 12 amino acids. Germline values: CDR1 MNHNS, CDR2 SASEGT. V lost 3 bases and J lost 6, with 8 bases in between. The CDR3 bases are TGTGCCAGCAGTGACCGCCGCGCTGAAGCTTTCTTT. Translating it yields CASSDRRAEAFF.

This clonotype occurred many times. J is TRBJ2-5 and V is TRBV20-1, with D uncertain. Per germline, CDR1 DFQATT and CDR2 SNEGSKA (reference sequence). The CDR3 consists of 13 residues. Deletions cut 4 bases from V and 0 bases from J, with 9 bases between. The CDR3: CSANGFDQETQYF. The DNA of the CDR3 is TGCAGTGCTAACGGATTCGACCAAGAGACCCAGTACTTC.

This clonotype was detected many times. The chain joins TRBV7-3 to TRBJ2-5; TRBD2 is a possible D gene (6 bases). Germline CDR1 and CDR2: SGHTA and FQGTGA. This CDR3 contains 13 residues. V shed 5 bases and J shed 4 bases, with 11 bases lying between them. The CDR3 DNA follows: TGTGCCAGCAGCCCCATGGGGGGAGAGACCCAGTACTTC. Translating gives CASSPMGGETQYF.

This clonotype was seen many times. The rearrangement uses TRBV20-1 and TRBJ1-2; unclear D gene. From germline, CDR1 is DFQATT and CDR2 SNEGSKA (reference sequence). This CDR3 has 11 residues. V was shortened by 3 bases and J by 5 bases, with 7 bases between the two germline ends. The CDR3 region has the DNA TGCAGTGCTAGTGAAGATTATGGCTACACCTTC. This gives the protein CSASEDYGYTF.

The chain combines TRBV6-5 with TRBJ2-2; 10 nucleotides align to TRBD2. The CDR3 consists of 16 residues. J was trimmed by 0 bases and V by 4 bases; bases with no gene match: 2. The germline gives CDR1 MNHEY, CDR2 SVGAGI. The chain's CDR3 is CASSSGLASNTGELFF. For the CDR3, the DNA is TGTGCCAGCAGTTCGGGACTAGCGTCGAACACCGGGGAGCTGTTTTTT.

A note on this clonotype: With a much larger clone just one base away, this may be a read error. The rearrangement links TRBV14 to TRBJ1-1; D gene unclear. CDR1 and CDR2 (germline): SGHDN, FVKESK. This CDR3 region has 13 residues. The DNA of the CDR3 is TGTGCCAGCAGCCAGAAAGGGAGCACTGAAGCTTGCTTT. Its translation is CASSQKGSTEACF.

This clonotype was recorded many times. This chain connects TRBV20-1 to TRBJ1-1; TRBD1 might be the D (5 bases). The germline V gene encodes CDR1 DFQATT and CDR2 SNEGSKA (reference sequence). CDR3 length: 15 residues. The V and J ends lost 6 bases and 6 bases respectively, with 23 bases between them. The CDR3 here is CSAREPGPWMAEAFF. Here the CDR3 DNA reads TGCAGTGCCCGGGAGCCAGGGCCCTGGATGGCTGAAGCTTTCTTT.

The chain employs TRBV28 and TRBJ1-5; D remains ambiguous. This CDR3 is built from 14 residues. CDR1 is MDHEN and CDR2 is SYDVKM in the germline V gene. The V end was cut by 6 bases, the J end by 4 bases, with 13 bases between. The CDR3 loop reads CASSLEDVNQPQHF. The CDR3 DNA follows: TGTGCCAGCAGCCTCGAGGACGTAAATCAGCCCCAGCATTTT.

The CDR3 coding sequence is TGTGCCAGCATGGCTAGGGAGACACTTCGGGGCTACACCTTC. It encodes CASMARETLRGYTF. The chain joins TRBV6-1 to TRBJ1-2; D ambiguous. The germline V gene encodes CDR1 MNHNS and CDR2 SASEGT. The CDR3 is 14 residues long. Trimming pared 7 bases from V and 8 bases from J, leaving 20 bases between.

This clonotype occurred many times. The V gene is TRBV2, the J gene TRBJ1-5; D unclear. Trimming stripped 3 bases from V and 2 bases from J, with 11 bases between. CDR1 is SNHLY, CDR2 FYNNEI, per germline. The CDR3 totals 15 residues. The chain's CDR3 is CASSDLIRGNQPQHF. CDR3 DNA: TGTGCCAGCAGTGACCTGATTCGAGGCAATCAGCCCCAGCATTTT.

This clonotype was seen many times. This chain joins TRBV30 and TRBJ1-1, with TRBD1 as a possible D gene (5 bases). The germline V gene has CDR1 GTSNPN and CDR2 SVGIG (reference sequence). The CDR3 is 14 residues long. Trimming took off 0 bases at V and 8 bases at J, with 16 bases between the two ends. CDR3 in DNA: TGTGCCTGGAGTGTCATAGGGACGGGGAACGAAGCTTTCTTT. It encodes CAWSVIGTGNEAFF.

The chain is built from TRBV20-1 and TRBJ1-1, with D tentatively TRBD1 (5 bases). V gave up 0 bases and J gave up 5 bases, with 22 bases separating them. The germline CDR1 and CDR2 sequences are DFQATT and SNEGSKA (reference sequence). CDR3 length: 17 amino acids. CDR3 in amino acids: CSARDGGKLRDGTEAFF. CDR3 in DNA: TGCAGTGCTAGAGACGGGGGGAAACTGAGGGACGGAACTGAAGCTTTCTTT.

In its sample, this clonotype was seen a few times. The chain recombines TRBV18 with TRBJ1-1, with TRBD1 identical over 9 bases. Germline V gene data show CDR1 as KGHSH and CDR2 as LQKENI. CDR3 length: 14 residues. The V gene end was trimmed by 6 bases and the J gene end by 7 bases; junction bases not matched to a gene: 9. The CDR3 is CASSPRDRVYEAFF. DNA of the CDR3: TGTGCCAGCTCCCCCCGGGACAGGGTATATGAAGCTTTCTTT. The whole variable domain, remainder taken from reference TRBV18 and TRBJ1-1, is NAGVMQNPRHLVRRRGQEARLRCSPMKGHSHVYWYRQLPEEGLKFMVYLQKENIIDESGMPKERFSAEFPKEGPSILRIQQVVRGDSAAYFCASSPRDRVYEAFFGQGTRLTVV.

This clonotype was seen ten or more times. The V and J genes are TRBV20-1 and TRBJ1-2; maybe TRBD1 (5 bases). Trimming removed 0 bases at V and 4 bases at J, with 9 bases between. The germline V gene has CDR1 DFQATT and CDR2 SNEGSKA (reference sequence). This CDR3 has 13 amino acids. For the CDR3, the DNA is TGCAGTGCTAGAGATTACGGGGGCTATGGCTACACCTTC. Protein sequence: CSARDYGGYGYTF.

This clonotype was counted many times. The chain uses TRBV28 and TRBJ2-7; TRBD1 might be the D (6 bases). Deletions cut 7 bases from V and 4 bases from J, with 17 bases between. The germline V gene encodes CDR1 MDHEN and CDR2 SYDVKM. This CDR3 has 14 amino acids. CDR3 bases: TGTGCCAGCACCGACCCAGGGGCTACGTACGAGCAGTACTTC. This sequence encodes CASTDPGATYEQYF.

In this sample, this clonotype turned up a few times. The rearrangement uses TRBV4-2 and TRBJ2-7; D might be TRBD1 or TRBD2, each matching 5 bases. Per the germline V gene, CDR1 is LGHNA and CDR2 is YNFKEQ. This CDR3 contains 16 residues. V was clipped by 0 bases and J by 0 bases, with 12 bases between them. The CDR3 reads CASSQDGEGLSYEQYF. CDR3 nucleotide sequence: TGTGCCAGCAGCCAAGATGGCGAGGGGCTCTCCTACGAGCAGTACTTC.

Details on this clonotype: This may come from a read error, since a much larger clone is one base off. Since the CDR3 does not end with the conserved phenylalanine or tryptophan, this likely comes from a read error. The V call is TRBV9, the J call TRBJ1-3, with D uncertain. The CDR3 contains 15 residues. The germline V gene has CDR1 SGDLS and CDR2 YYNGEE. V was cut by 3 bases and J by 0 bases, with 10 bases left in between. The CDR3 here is CASSAGPRSGNTIYV. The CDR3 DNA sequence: TGTGCCAGCAGCGCTGGACCGCGCTCTGGAAACACCATATATGTT.

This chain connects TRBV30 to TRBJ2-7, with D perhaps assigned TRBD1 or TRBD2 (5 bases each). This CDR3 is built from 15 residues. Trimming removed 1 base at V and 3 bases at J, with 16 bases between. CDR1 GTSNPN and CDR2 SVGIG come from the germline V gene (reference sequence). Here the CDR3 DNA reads TGTGCCTGGAGTGAAGGGGTGTTGGGGGACTACGAGCAGTACTTC. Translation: CAWSEGVLGDYEQYF. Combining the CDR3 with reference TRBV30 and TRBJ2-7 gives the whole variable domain SQTIHQWPATLVQPVGSPLSLECTVEGTSNPNLYWYRQAAGRGLQLLFYSVGIGQISSEVPQNLSASRPQDRQFILSSKKLLLSDSGFYLCAWSEGVLGDYEQYFGPGTRLTVT.

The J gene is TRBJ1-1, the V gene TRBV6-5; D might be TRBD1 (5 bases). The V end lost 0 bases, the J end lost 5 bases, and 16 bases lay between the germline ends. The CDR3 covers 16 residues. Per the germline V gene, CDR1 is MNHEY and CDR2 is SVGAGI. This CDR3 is CASSYSTGELGTEAFF. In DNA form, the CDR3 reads TGTGCCAGCAGTTACTCGACGGGGGAACTGGGAACTGAAGCTTTCTTT.

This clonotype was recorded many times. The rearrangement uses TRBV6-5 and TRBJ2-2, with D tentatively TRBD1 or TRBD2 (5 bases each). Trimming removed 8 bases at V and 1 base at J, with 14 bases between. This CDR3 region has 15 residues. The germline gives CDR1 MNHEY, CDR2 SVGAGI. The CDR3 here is CASRLRGRNTGELFF. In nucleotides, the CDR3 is TGTGCCAGCCGTCTTAGGGGACGGAACACCGGGGAGCTGTTTTTT.